This T cell receptor beta chain was observed in a study of post-analysis software for immune sequencing data. Study in general: Multiple sclerosis in the patients followed relapsing-remitting, secondary progressive and progressive-relapsing courses.

About this clonotype itself: The antigen is unknown.

Study observations and caveats: Significantly lower normalized Chao1 diversity was seen in multiple sclerosis patients than in controls. Pronounced co-clustering by F measure was evident among identically batched samples. About five TRBV segments appeared more often in patients than in controls, and TRBV5-6, TRBV5-1 and TRBV20-1 were among these.

V shed 1 base and J shed 3 bases, with 16 bases lying between them. CDR3 length equals 16 residues. Germline loops: CDR1 SGHRS, CDR2 YFSETQ. Built from TCR beta cDNA, the libraries had unique molecular identifiers in them. Some 500,000 cDNA molecules were obtained per 1 to 10 million input T cells. One entry per CDR3 protein results from TCRdb running MiXCR on the PCR reads. The sample holds a few hundred thousand distinct CDR3 sequences; roughly 46% are singletons and the top ten take roughly an eighth. The clonotype comes from a girl aged 5 to 17 with multiple sclerosis. The rearrangement uses TRBV5-1 and TRBJ1-1; D possibly corresponds to TRBD1 (6 bases). Sequenced material: blood. The CDR3 reads CASSLTEQGTDTEAFF. For the CDR3, the DNA is TGCGCCAGCAGCTTGACCGAACAGGGAACGGACACTGAAGCTTTCTTT. The full variable domain, rest sourced from reference TRBV5-1 and TRBJ1-1, is KAGVTQTPRYLIKTRGQQVTLSCSPISGHRSVSWYQQTPGQGLQFLFEYFSETQRNKGNFPGRFSGRQFSNSRSEMNVSTLELGDSALYLCASSLTEQGTDTEAFFGQGTRLTVV.